This T cell receptor (beta chain) was observed in a study of T cell repertoires in cytomegalovirus infection. Study summary: Public TCR beta signatures indicated both CMV infection and matching HLA type.

TCRdb analysed the reads with MiXCR anew, one entry per CDR3 protein. Of more than 400,000 distinct CDR3 sequences in the sample, about 26% were seen once. Germline V gene lookup returns CDR1 MNHNS and CDR2 SASEGT. The CDR3 is made up of 13 amino acids. V lost 6 bases, J lost 3 bases, and 2 bases stayed unmatched. General study points: It was HLA-C-restricted CMV-specific TCR beta clonotypes that dominated the response ex vivo.

A word on this clonotype: Its antigen remains unidentified.

The sequencing sample was made of PBMCs. The TCR sequence derives from a human donor in good health (CMV status not recorded). Some clones in this sample may be carry-over from other donors' samples. This rearrangement joins TRBV6-1 to TRBJ2-4, with 7 bases fitting TRBD2. The chain's CDR3 is CASRGGGKNIQYF. In DNA, the CDR3 is TGTGCCAGCAGGGGGGGGGGCAAAAACATTCAGTACTTC.